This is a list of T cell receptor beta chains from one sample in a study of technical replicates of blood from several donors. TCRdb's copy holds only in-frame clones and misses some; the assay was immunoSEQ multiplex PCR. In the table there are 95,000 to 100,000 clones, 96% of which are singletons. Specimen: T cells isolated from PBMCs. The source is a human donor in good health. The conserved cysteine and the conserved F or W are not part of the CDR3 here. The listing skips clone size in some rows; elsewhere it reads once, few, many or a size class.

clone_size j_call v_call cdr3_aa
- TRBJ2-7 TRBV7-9 ASSSFSGVAEQY
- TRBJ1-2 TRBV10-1 ASSENGAYGYT
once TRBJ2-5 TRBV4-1 ASSLYRDRGETQY
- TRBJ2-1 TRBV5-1 ASSLELANGMDEQF
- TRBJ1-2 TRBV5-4 ASSTLFGGGIDGYT
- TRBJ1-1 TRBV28 ATRGFEAF
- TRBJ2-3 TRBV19 ASSWTSGSSTDTQY
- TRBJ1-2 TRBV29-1 SVGEGRAVYGYT
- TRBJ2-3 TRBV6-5 ASRRDFSTDTQY
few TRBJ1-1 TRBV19 ASSSTAMNTEAF
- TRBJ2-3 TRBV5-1 ASSLEPGLAGATDTQY
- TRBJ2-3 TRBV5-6 ASSSPGLAGDTDTQY
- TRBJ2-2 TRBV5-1 ASRPGGRSGELF
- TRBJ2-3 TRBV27 ASSSWDSSTDTQY
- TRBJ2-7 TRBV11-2 ASSILDGLERY
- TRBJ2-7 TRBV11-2 ASSFNGQGLYEQY
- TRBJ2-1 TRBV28 AGTGGNEQF
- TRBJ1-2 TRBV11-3 ASSFSRQNYGYT
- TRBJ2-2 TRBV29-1 SVSWTGLAGELF
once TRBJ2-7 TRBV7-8 ASSRGQGADYEQY
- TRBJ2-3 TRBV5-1 ASSLSRIVGTDTQY
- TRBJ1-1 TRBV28 ASSPPVTEAF